Sequencing of this T cell receptor beta chain was carried out in a study of blood T cell repertoires in COVID-19. The repertoire was sequenced with immunoSEQ multiplex PCR; TCRdb's copy has only in-frame clones and lacks some. The sample includes hundreds of thousands of clones, 75% to 90% seen only once; the top ten take 0.2% to 0.3%. Germline loops: CDR1 SGHVS, CDR2 FQNEAQ. This CDR3 spans 13 amino acids. Worth noting for this clone: Relative to the germline gene, one junction end is altered; a read error may explain this.

The specimen sequenced was peripheral blood. This TCR came from a woman under 30 with acute or convalescent COVID-19. This chain connects TRBV7-8 to TRBJ1-2, with TRBD1 matching over 7 bases. CDR3 in amino acids: CASSLEPNRDSLF. CDR3 sequence (DNA): TGTGCCAGCAGCTTAGAACCCAACCGGGACAGCCTCTTC.